The 9 T cell receptor beta chains presented below share a single source sample, sequenced in a study of beta chain features in type 1 diabetes. Study-wide findings and caveats: Shorter TCRB CDR3s, moderately but significantly so, marked every one of the four CD4+ subsets in Type 1 diabetes patients.

No antigen has been assigned to these receptors. Every bit of the isolated RNA underwent reverse transcription, so sequencing read expressed TCRB transcripts. Clones were sequenced by immunoSEQ multiplex PCR, and TCRdb holds only the in-frame ones, with some missing. Among hundreds of thousands of clones listed, around an eighth were seen once. Sequenced input: naive CD4+ T cells from blood. The receptor set was obtained from a man aged 18 to 30 with type 1 diabetes.

The chain joins TRBV7-2 to TRBJ2-1; D gene unclear. Trimming cost V 4 bases and J 5 bases, with 9 bases left between them. In germline, CDR1 is SGHTA, CDR2 FQGNSA. CDR3 length equals 13 residues. CDR3 sequence reads: CASSSYYDNEQFF. In nucleotides, the CDR3 is TGTGCCAGCAGCTCCTACTACGACAATGAGCAGTTCTTC.

This clone was counted only a few times. The J gene is TRBJ1-2, the V gene TRBV25-1, with D uncertain. The germline V gene has CDR1 MGHDK and CDR2 SYGVNS. V was clipped by 9 bases and J by 0 bases, with 14 bases between them. This CDR3 is built from 14 residues. The CDR3 DNA is TGTGCCAGTATCGGGGAAGCGCCTAACTATGGCTACACCTTC. Encoded protein: CASIGEAPNYGYTF.

This clone showed up just a few times. The chain recombines TRBV29-1 with TRBJ2-7, with 7 nucleotides matching TRBD1. The CDR3 runs 13 residues. Per germline, CDR1 SQVTM and CDR2 ANQGSEA. Unmatched junction bases numbered 10, after V lost 5 bases and J lost 6 bases. CDR3 region: CSVLADRAREQYF. The CDR3 coding sequence is TGCAGCGTTCTCGCTGACAGGGCCCGCGAGCAGTACTTC.

The chain's CDR3 is CAWSVGGGAFF. CDR3 in DNA: TGTGCCTGGAGTGTAGGAGGGGGAGCTTTCTTT. This chain joins TRBV30 and TRBJ1-1, with a possible D match to TRBD1 (6 bases). The CDR3 loop spans 11 amino acids. Per germline, CDR1 GTSNPN and CDR2 SVGIG (reference sequence). The germline V and J ends were trimmed by 0 bases and 10 bases, with 9 bases remaining between them.

The V call is TRBV7-2, the J call TRBJ1-2; no definite D call. V was cut by 1 base and J by 2 bases, with 11 bases left in between. This CDR3 has 15 residues. CDR1 SGHTA and CDR2 FQGNSA come from the germline V gene. As DNA, the CDR3 is TGTGCCAGCAGCTTAGTCGGCAGCTTAAACTATGGCTACACCTTC. It encodes CASSLVGSLNYGYTF.

The table lists this clone with a few counts. The gene calls are TRBV7-6 and TRBJ2-1, with D tentatively TRBD1 or TRBD2 (5 bases each). This CDR3 is 17 amino acids long. The germline V gene has CDR1 SGHVS and CDR2 FNYEAQ. Trimming pared 5 bases from V and 1 base from J, leaving 18 bases between. CDR3 coding DNA: TGTGCCAGCAGCCCCCCCGGACTCAGGGATTCCTACAATGAGCAGTTCTTC. Translating it yields CASSPPGLRDSYNEQFF.

The chain uses TRBV28 and TRBJ2-2; 7 bases match TRBD1. V trimming: 5 bases; J trimming: 9 bases; junction bases outside the gene matches: 6. Germline V gene sequence: CDR1 MDHEN, CDR2 SYDVKM. The CDR3 has 13 residues. In nucleotides, the CDR3 is TGTGCCAGCAGTCCCGGACAGGCCTGGGAGCTGTTTTTT. It encodes CASSPGQAWELFF.

The chain joins TRBV29-1 to TRBJ2-2, with D possibly TRBD1 on 5 matching bases. Deletions cut 5 bases from V and 5 bases from J, with 9 bases between. The CDR3 contains 12 residues. CDR1 and CDR2 from the germline V gene are SQVTM and ANQGSEA. CDR3 residues: CSVFPGTGELFF. The CDR3 coding sequence is TGCAGCGTTTTCCCAGGGACCGGGGAGCTGTTTTTT.

The chain is built from TRBV5-4 and TRBJ2-7, with D possibly called TRBD1 or TRBD2 (5 bases each). Looked up from germline, CDR1 is SGHNT and CDR2 is YYREEE (reference sequence). Trimming cost V 0 bases and J 4 bases, with 11 bases left between them. The CDR3 consists of 14 residues. The CDR3 reads CASSLAGTGYEQYF. CDR3 nucleotide sequence: TGTGCCAGCAGCTTGGCAGGGACGGGGTACGAGCAGTACTTC. Together with reference TRBV5-4 and TRBJ2-7, the CDR3 gives the full variable domain: ETGVTQSPTHLIKTRGQQVTLRCSSQSGHNTVSWYQQALGQGPQFIFQYYREEENGRGNFPPRFSGLQFPNYSSELNVNALELDDSALYLCASSLAGTGYEQYFGPGTRLTVT.